The subject of this entry is one TCR beta chain. Profiled with immunoSEQ multiplex PCR; TCRdb holds only in-frame clones, not every one. The sample shows about 190,000 clones, about 82% of them seen only once. The data were taken from a study of blood T cell repertoires in COVID-19. CDR3 length equals 13 residues. The V end lost 2 bases, the J end lost 6 bases, and 13 bases lay between the germline ends. Germline CDR1 and CDR2: GTSNPN and SVGIG (reference sequence). This chain joins TRBV30 and TRBJ1-1; the D gene is possibly TRBD1 (5 bases). Sequenced input: peripheral blood. This receptor was taken from a woman aged 25 to 45 with acute or convalescent COVID-19. The CDR3 region has the DNA TGTGCCTGGAGTCACGGACGGGGGGCTGAAGCTTTCTTT. Translation: CAWSHGRGAEAFF.